The entry that follows covers one TCR beta chain sequence. These data belong to a study of patients and donors after allogeneic stem cell transplantation. Each CDR3 protein is one row after TCRdb ran MiXCR on the RT-PCR reads. The repertoire consists of about 160,000 distinct CDR3 sequences, with about a third occurring once and the leading ten covering about 50%. This CDR3 is built from 19 residues. V lost 3 bases to trimming and J lost 1 base, with 22 bases between them. This sequence was found in a human donor who was either an allogeneic HSCT recipient or a stem cell or donor lymphocyte infusion donor (not recorded which). It is not recorded whose cells these are; they may come from a transplant donor. Sequencing input: blood, either unsorted or a sorted T cell fraction (not recorded which). The chain carries TRBV12-3 or TRBV12-4 and TRBJ1-5; D unclear. CDR3 in DNA: TGTGCCAGCAGTTTTTCGGGCGGTGGACCGGAGAGGAGCAATCAGCCCCAGCATTTT. Amino acids: CASSFSGGGPERSNQPQHF.